These T cell receptor beta chains were read from a single sample in a study of technical replicates of blood from several donors. Only in-frame clones appear in the TCRdb table, and some are missing; sequencing was by immunoSEQ multiplex PCR. Of 55,000 to 80,000 clones in the sample, 98% were seen once. Source material: T cells isolated from PBMCs. The receptor source for this set is a human donor in good health. CDR3s include the opening cysteine and the closing phenylalanine or tryptophan. D genes are given only for firm matches. The size entry is marked missing in some rows and otherwise reads once, few, many or a size class.

>TRBJ2-7|TRBV29-1|once|TRBD2
TGCAGCGTTGCGACTAGCGGGGAGTACGAGCAGTACTTC
CSVATSGEYEQYF
>TRBJ2-6|TRBV9|-|-
TGTGCCAGCAGCGGTCTCGGCGTCCTGACTTTC
CASSGLGVLTF
>TRBJ1-2|TRBV19|-|TRBD1
TGTGCCAGTAGTAAAGAGGGGACAGCCTATGGCTACACCTTC
CASSKEGTAYGYTF
>TRBJ2-5|TRBV7-9|-|TRBD2
TGTGCCAGCAGCTTAGTGGCGGGAGCGCGGGAGACCCAGTACTTC
CASSLVAGARETQYF
>TRBJ1-1|TRBV27|-|TRBD1
TGTGCCAGCACCAGGGGAGGGGACAGGGTTACTTTCTTT
CASTRGGDRVTFF
>TRBJ2-7|TRBV28|once|TRBD2
TGTGCCAGCAGTTTTCTAGCGGGAGCCGAGCAGTACTTC
CASSFLAGAEQYF
>TRBJ1-5|TRBV28|-|TRBD1
TGTGCCAGCAGTTTTTTCCAGGGACAGGGAATGTATAGCAATCAGCCCCAGCATTTT
CASSFFQGQGMYSNQPQHF
>TRBJ2-2|TRBV6-5|-|-
TGTGCCAGCAGAAAGGGGTACACCGGGGAGCTGTTTTTT
CASRKGYTGELFF
>TRBJ2-7|TRBV19|-|TRBD2
TGTGCCAGTAGTATAGGGGGCGGCGGGAGCTACGAGCAGTACTTC
CASSIGGGGSYEQYF
>TRBJ1-2|TRBV6-1|-|-
TGTGCCAGCAGTGCCCAGCGTCGGGACAAGATGGGCTACACCTTC
CASSAQRRDKMGYTF
>TRBJ1-5|TRBV28|-|TRBD1
TGTGCCAGCAGTTTTTTGCAGTTACGGGGACAGGGTAAGGTTCAGCCCCAGCATTTT
CASSFLQLRGQGKVQPQHF
>TRBJ2-1|TRBV5-1|once|-
TGCGCCAGCAGTCTAGGGGCAGTTCCCTTCAATGAGCAGTTCTTC
CASSLGAVPFNEQFF
>TRBJ2-7|TRBV18|-|TRBD2
TGTGCCAGCTCACCAAGCGGGAGGGTCGAGCAGTACTTC
CASSPSGRVEQYF
>TRBJ1-1|TRBV19|-|TRBD1
TGTGCCAGTAGTAACCAGGGGGCCCCGAACACTGAAGCTTTCTTT
CASSNQGAPNTEAFF
>TRBJ2-7|TRBV5-1|-|TRBD2
TGCGCCAGCAGTCAAAGGACTAGCGGGACGGGAGGTACCTTGTACGAGCAGTACTTC
CASSQRTSGTGGTLYEQYF
>TRBJ2-6|TRBV15|-|-
TGTGCCACCAGCAGAGTACAGGGAAATTCTGGGGCCAACGTCCTGACTTTC
CATSRVQGNSGANVLTF
>TRBJ2-7|TRBV6-1|once|TRBD1
TGTGCCAGCAGGCAGGGACAGGGAACTTACGAGCAGTACTTC
CASRQGQGTYEQYF
>TRBJ1-1|TRBV6-4|few|TRBD1
TGTGCCAGCAGTCCGGGGGGACAGGGGCATAGGGCTTTCTTT
CASSPGGQGHRAFF
>TRBJ2-2|TRBV5-1|-|-
TGCGCCAGCACCCATGCGGATTCCGGGGAGCTGTTTTTT
CASTHADSGELFF
>TRBJ2-7|TRBV7-9|-|TRBD1
TGTGCCAGCAGCTTCGACAGGGGGAACTACGAGCAGTACTTC
CASSFDRGNYEQYF
>TRBJ2-7|TRBV19|-|-
TGTGCCAGTAGCTGGGAGGGGGGTAAAGGATACGAGCAGTACTTC
CASSWEGGKGYEQYF
>TRBJ2-7|TRBV10-1|-|-
TGCGCCACCCGTCCTGAGTCCTCCTACGAGCAGTACTTC
CATRPESSYEQYF
>TRBJ2-1|TRBV20-1|-|-
TGCAGTGCTTGGGACTATGAGCAGTTCTTC
CSAWDYEQFF
>TRBJ2-3|TRBV18|-|-
TGTGCCAGCTCATCGTATACCGGGGGAGTGGGGACAGATACGCAGTATTTT
CASSSYTGGVGTDTQYF
>TRBJ2-7|TRBV7-9|-|TRBD1
TGTGCCAGCAGCTTAGTGAACAGGGGGCGCGGGGGCGAGCAGTACTTC
CASSLVNRGRGGEQYF
>TRBJ2-7|TRBV9|-|-
TGTGCCAGCAGCGCATGGACAGTCGCCTCCTACGAGCAGTACTTC
CASSAWTVASYEQYF
>TRBJ2-5|TRBV6-1|-|-
TGTGCCAGCAGTGAAGGACAGTGGGAGACCCAGTACTTC
CASSEGQWETQYF
>TRBJ2-3|TRBV12-5|once|-
TGTGCTAGTGGTTCCGCCGACTCGAATACGCAGTATTTT
CASGSADSNTQYF
>TRBJ2-1|TRBV6-1|-|TRBD2
TGTGCCAGCAGTGAAGGTGGGACTAGCAGGAATGAGCAGTTCTTC
CASSEGGTSRNEQFF
>TRBJ1-1|TRBV19|-|-
TGTGCCAGTAGCGCGGGGGCAGGGTGGACTGAAGCTTTCTTT
CASSAGAGWTEAFF
>TRBJ2-6|TRBV5-1|-|-
TGCGCCAGCAGCTTGGGGCAGCGCTCTGGGGCCAACGTCCTGACTTTC
CASSLGQRSGANVLTF
>TRBJ1-1|TRBV5-6|-|TRBD1
TGTGCCAGCAGCTGGGGGACAGAGAACACTGAAGCTTTCTTT
CASSWGTENTEAFF
>TRBJ2-3|TRBV27|-|TRBD2
TGTGCCAGCAGTCGGGGGACTAGCGGGATCACAGATACGCAGTATTTT
CASSRGTSGITDTQYF
>TRBJ2-1|TRBV5-1|-|TRBD2
TGCGCCAGCAGGGGAATTAGCGGGAGCTCCTACAATGAGCAGTTCTTC
CASRGISGSSYNEQFF
>TRBJ2-1|TRBV12-5|-|TRBD1
TGTGCTAGTGGTCCACCGTATCTACGTAGGAGGACAGGGACCTACAATGAGCAGTTCTTC
CASGPPYLRRRTGTYNEQFF
>TRBJ2-1|TRBV5-6|-|TRBD2
TGTGCCAGCAGCTTCGCGGGAGTGGTATACAATGAGCAGTTCTTC
CASSFAGVVYNEQFF
>TRBJ1-4|TRBV30|-|TRBD1
TGTGCCTGGAGCGGTGACAGGGAAGAAAAACTGTTTTTT
CAWSGDREEKLFF
>TRBJ1-2|TRBV19|-|-
TGTGCCAGTAGTATAAATGCAGGGTCGGATGGCTACACCTTC
CASSINAGSDGYTF
>TRBJ1-2|TRBV28|once|-
TGTGCCAGCAGCCCGGAAGTGTTGAGGGATGGCTACACCTTC
CASSPEVLRDGYTF
>TRBJ2-3|TRBV6-4|-|TRBD2
TGTGCCAGCAGTGACCGGTCTAGCGGACGAGCTACGCAGTATTTT
CASSDRSSGRATQYF
>TRBJ1-4|TRBV7-8|-|-
TGTGCCAGCAGCCACAGGGCCCTTAATGAAAAACTGTTTTTT
CASSHRALNEKLFF
>TRBJ1-1|TRBV11-2|-|-
TGTGCCAGCAGCTTAAGGGCGGGCACTGAAGCTTTCTTT
CASSLRAGTEAFF